Each of the 28 T cell receptor beta chains below was sequenced from the same sample in a study of siplizumab effects on memory and regulatory T cells. Method: immunoSEQ multiplex PCR; TCRdb's copy keeps in-frame clones and lacks some. The table lists approximately 110,000 clones, 93% of them singletons. Sequenced input: CD4+ T cells sorted from blood. The receptor set was obtained from a human donor in good health.

The chain recombines TRBV25-1 with TRBJ1-4; D is undetermined. Germline V gives CDR1 MGHDK, CDR2 SYGVNS. This CDR3 contains 12 residues. The V end was cut by 4 bases, the J end by 11 bases, with 11 bases between. As DNA, the CDR3 is TGTGCCAGCAGTGTCGGCCCCCGGAAACTGTTTTTT. As protein: CASSVGPRKLFF.

With respect to this clone: At one end, the junction sequence differs from germline, possibly due to a read error. CDR3 coding DNA: TGTGCCAGCAGTGGGGTCGGGACGCAGGACTTC. This sequence encodes CASSGVGTQDF. The chain carries TRBV25-1 and TRBJ2-7; either TRBD1 or TRBD2 may supply D (5 bases each). The CDR3 length is 11 residues. Germline assignment: CDR1 MGHDK and CDR2 SYGVNS.

This chain joins TRBV11-2 and TRBJ2-2; 10 nucleotides line up with TRBD1. Germline V gene data show CDR1 as SGHAT and CDR2 as FQNNGV. V shed 5 bases, J shed 7 bases, and the junction held 16 bases outside the gene matches. The CDR3 has 18 residues. The CDR3, as DNA: TGTGCCAGCAGCATAGTTAGACGGGACAGGGGCGTTAACGGGGAGCTGTTTTTT. Translated, it gives CASSIVRRDRGVNGELFF.

The chain is built from TRBV9 and TRBJ1-3, with 7 bases lining up with TRBD1. The CDR3 has 17 amino acids. Germline V lookup: CDR1 SGDLS, CDR2 YYNGEE. V lost 0 bases, J lost 0 bases, and 6 bases stayed unmatched. CDR3 sequence: CASSVGTGALSGNTIYF. The CDR3, as DNA: TGTGCCAGCAGCGTAGGCACAGGGGCCCTCTCTGGAAACACCATATATTTT.

The chain uses TRBV7-9 and TRBJ2-7, with 9 positions matching TRBD2. Germline V gives CDR1 SEHNR, CDR2 FQNEAQ (reference sequence). The V gene end was trimmed by 4 bases and the J gene end by 2 bases; junction bases not matched to a gene: 9. The length of the CDR3 is 16 residues. The CDR3 DNA reads TGTGCCAGCAGCTCCATTCCAGCGGGGGGAACCTACGAGCAGTACTTC. Its translation: CASSSIPAGGTYEQYF.

This rearrangement joins TRBV5-4 to TRBJ2-7; TRBD2 matches 7 bases. The J segment lost 0 bases and the V segment lost 2 bases, leaving 5 bases of the junction unmatched. The germline CDR1 and CDR2 sequences are SGHNT and YYREEE (reference sequence). The CDR3 loop spans 15 amino acids. As DNA, the CDR3 is TGTGCCAGCAGCTTCGGGACTACCCCCTCCTACGAGCAGTACTTC. It is translated as CASSFGTTPSYEQYF.

The gene calls are TRBV5-4 and TRBJ2-3; 8 bases match TRBD2. This CDR3 region has 16 residues. The ends lost 0 bases at V and 5 bases at J; junction bases unmatched: 8. Germline V gene data show CDR1 as SGHNT and CDR2 as YYREEE (reference sequence). The CDR3 region has the DNA TGTGCCAGCAGCTTGGGAGCGGGGGTGGGGGAAGATACGCAGTATTTT. Translation gives CASSLGAGVGEDTQYF.

The chain has TRBV15 and TRBJ2-2; tentatively, D is TRBD2 (6 bases). The CDR3 totals 16 residues. V dropped 6 bases and J dropped 5 bases, with 19 bases sitting between them. Germline CDR1 reads LNHNV; CDR2 reads YYDKDF (reference sequence). The CDR3 sequence is CATRNPARGNTGELFF. The DNA of the CDR3 is TGTGCCACCAGAAATCCGGCCCGGGGGAATACCGGGGAGCTGTTTTTT.

This chain links TRBV5-8 with TRBJ1-1; D unresolved. The CDR3 loop spans 13 amino acids. The V gene's germline CDR1 is SGHTS and CDR2 YDEGEE. Trimming took off 4 bases at V and 4 bases at J, with 11 bases between the two ends. DNA for the CDR3: TGTGCCAGCAGCGAGGAAGTGGGCACTGAAGCTTTCTTT. This encodes CASSEEVGTEAFF.

For the CDR3, the DNA is TGTGCCAGCAGCTTAGCGAAGGGTTTGGGCAATCAGCCCCAGCATTTT. This sequence encodes CASSLAKGLGNQPQHF. V usage is TRBV7-2 and J usage is TRBJ1-5, with D unclear. V was trimmed by 0 bases and J by 2 bases, leaving 11 bases between them. Germline assignment: CDR1 SGHTA and CDR2 FQGNSA. The length of the CDR3 is 16 residues.

The chain employs TRBV9 and TRBJ2-5; 7 bases map to TRBD1. The V segment lost 4 bases and the J segment 5 bases; nucleotides outside the gene matches: 11. Looked up from germline, CDR1 is SGDLS and CDR2 is YYNGEE. The CDR3 has 15 amino acids. CDR3 sequence (DNA): TGTGCCAGCAGCCCCCAGGGGACAGTCTTCGAGACCCAGTACTTC. This encodes CASSPQGTVFETQYF.

The V and J genes are TRBV5-6 and TRBJ1-6, with D possibly being TRBD1 (5 bases). The CDR3 runs 13 residues. Germline V gene data show CDR1 as SGHDT and CDR2 as YYEEEE. Trimming pared 5 bases from V and 10 bases from J, leaving 13 bases between. In DNA, the CDR3 is TGTGCCAGCAGTCACGACAGACGCTCACCCCTCCACTTT. Its protein product is CASSHDRRSPLHF.

The chain links TRBV14 to TRBJ2-5, with D perhaps assigned TRBD1 or TRBD2 (5 bases each). Germline assignment: CDR1 SGHDN and CDR2 FVKESK. The CDR3 is 15 residues long. Trimming removed 1 base from V and 1 base from J, with 10 bases in between. The CDR3 sequence is CASSQGDAPQETQYF. The CDR3 DNA sequence: TGTGCCAGCAGCCAAGGGGACGCCCCCCAAGAGACCCAGTACTTC.

This clone was found once. The chain joins TRBV11-3 to TRBJ1-1; D ambiguous. From germline, CDR1 is SGHNT and CDR2 YENEEA. The CDR3 totals 14 residues. V dropped 2 bases and J dropped 1 base, with 8 bases sitting between them. The CDR3 spells CASSLSPRNTEAFF. CDR3 sequence (DNA): TGTGCCAGCAGCTTATCCCCTCGGAACACTGAAGCTTTCTTT.

The rearrangement joins TRBV4-1 to TRBJ1-1; no definite D call. The CDR3 totals 14 residues. Trimming pared 0 bases from V and 1 base from J, leaving 6 bases between. CDR1 and CDR2 (germline): MGHRA, YSYEKL. The CDR3 loop is CASSQDFRNTEAFF. CDR3 sequence (DNA): TGCGCCAGCAGCCAAGATTTCAGGAACACTGAAGCTTTCTTT.

Points on this clone: Other DNA sequences in this sample translate to the same CDR3. The chain's CDR3 is CASSLGGEETQYF. In DNA, the CDR3 is TGTGCCAGCAGCTTAGGGGGAGAAGAGACCCAGTACTTC. The chain combines TRBV7-3 with TRBJ2-5; D assignment may be TRBD1 or TRBD2 (5 bases each). Trimming pared 2 bases from V and 3 bases from J, leaving 7 bases between. Germline V CDR1 and CDR2: SGHTA, FQGTGA. The CDR3 consists of 13 residues.

The CDR3 nucleotides read TGTGCCAGCAGTTACTCGACACCGACGGGGGAGCAGTACTTC. Translated, it gives CASSYSTPTGEQYF. The chain is built from TRBV6-5 and TRBJ2-7; TRBD2 might be the D (5 bases). Looked up from germline, CDR1 is MNHEY and CDR2 is SVGAGI. This CDR3 is built from 14 residues. V was trimmed by 0 bases and J by 7 bases, leaving 13 bases between them.

The rearrangement uses TRBV18 and TRBJ1-3; TRBD1 might be the D (6 bases). V was cut by 4 bases and J by 1 base, with 8 bases left in between. The CDR3 sequence is 14 residues long. Germline CDR1 KGHSH, CDR2 LQKENI. CDR3 protein: CASSRGTSGNTIYF. The CDR3 coding sequence is TGTGCCAGCTCACGAGGGACATCTGGAAACACCATATATTTT.

The chain joins TRBV2 to TRBJ1-5; 11 positions match TRBD1. Germline CDR1 is SNHLY and CDR2 is FYNNEI. The CDR3 consists of 15 residues. The V gene end was trimmed by 6 bases and the J gene end by 1 base; junction bases not matched to a gene: 2. CDR3 residues: CASRRDRGSNQPQHF. The CDR3 bases are TGTGCCAGCAGGAGGGACAGGGGGAGCAATCAGCCCCAGCATTTT.

The chain couples TRBV7-8 to TRBJ1-1; D gene unclear. CDR3 length: 14 amino acids. Per germline, CDR1 SGHVS and CDR2 FQNEAQ. The V end was cut by 3 bases, the J end by 2 bases, with 10 bases between. The CDR3 DNA is TGTGCCAGCAGCTTCCGGGAGGGTAACACTGAAGCTTTCTTT. As protein: CASSFREGNTEAFF.

The chain has TRBV29-1 and TRBJ1-5; no reliable D call. V lost 4 bases to trimming and J lost 3 bases, with 10 bases between them. The germline CDR1 and CDR2 sequences are SQVTM and ANQGSEA. The CDR3 contains 13 residues. Here the CDR3 DNA reads TGCAGCGTTGCTCAGGCGGCCAATCAGCCCCAGCATTTT. It codes for CSVAQAANQPQHF.

The count of this clone is one. The chain has TRBV19 and TRBJ2-1; D may be TRBD1 or TRBD2 (5 bases each). The CDR3 length is 14 residues. Trimming removed 6 bases from V and 3 bases from J, with 12 bases in between. Looked up from germline, CDR1 is LNHDA and CDR2 is SQIVND (reference sequence). The chain's CDR3 is CASRIWGNYNEQFF. The CDR3 DNA reads as TGTGCCAGTAGGATTTGGGGGAACTACAATGAGCAGTTCTTC.

The J gene is TRBJ2-1, the V gene TRBV27; 16 nucleotides line up with TRBD2. Germline assignment: CDR1 MNHEY and CDR2 SMNVEV (reference sequence). This CDR3 has 19 amino acids. The J segment lost 4 bases and the V segment lost 5 bases, leaving 11 bases of the junction unmatched. The CDR3 nucleotides are TGTGCCAGCAGTCCATTATCCGGGACTAGCGGGGGGGCTTACAATGAGCAGTTCTTC. Translated: CASSPLSGTSGGAYNEQFF.

The rearrangement uses TRBV30 and TRBJ2-7, with 7 bases lining up with TRBD2. The CDR3 extends over 13 amino acids. The ends lost 4 bases at V and 2 bases at J; junction bases unmatched: 5. CDR1 and CDR2 from the germline V gene are GTSNPN and SVGIG (reference sequence). In DNA form, the CDR3 reads TGTGCCTGGACTCGGGGGGAGGCCTACGAGCAGTACTTC. This translates into CAWTRGEAYEQYF.

This chain joins TRBV6-6 and TRBJ2-3, with 7 bases aligning to TRBD2. The ends lost 7 bases at V and 6 bases at J; junction bases unmatched: 10. Germline lookup yields CDR1 MNHNY and CDR2 SVGAGI (reference sequence). The CDR3 has 14 residues. CDR3: CASTQTVGGDTQYF. The CDR3 DNA follows: TGTGCCAGCACCCAGACAGTGGGGGGGGATACGCAGTATTTT.

The chain is built from TRBV4-1 and TRBJ2-3; TRBD2 agrees at 10 bases. Trimming removed 2 bases from V and 11 bases from J; junction bases left unmatched: 10. Germline CDR1 is MGHRA and CDR2 is YSYEKL. The CDR3 spans 15 residues. This chain's CDR3 is CASSQFSGGPGEQYF. CDR3 DNA: TGCGCCAGCAGCCAATTTAGCGGGGGGCCCGGGGAGCAGTATTTT.

The V and J genes are TRBV6-6 and TRBJ1-2; weak D call: TRBD1 (5 bases). Deletions cut 4 bases from V and 4 bases from J, with 10 bases between. Germline assignment: CDR1 MNHNY and CDR2 SVGAGI (reference sequence). The CDR3 sequence is 13 residues long. CDR3 DNA sequence: TGTGCCAGCAGTTCCTTGGACATCTATGGCTACACCTTC. Residues: CASSSLDIYGYTF.

This rearrangement joins TRBV18 to TRBJ1-1; D not resolved. The CDR3 has 17 amino acids. The V end lost 6 bases, the J end lost 4 bases, and 24 bases lay between the germline ends. CDR1 and CDR2 from the germline V gene are KGHSH and LQKENI. The CDR3 loop is CASSTTVTPKTPTEAFF. For the CDR3, the DNA is TGTGCCAGCTCGACCACCGTAACACCCAAAACACCCACTGAAGCTTTCTTT.